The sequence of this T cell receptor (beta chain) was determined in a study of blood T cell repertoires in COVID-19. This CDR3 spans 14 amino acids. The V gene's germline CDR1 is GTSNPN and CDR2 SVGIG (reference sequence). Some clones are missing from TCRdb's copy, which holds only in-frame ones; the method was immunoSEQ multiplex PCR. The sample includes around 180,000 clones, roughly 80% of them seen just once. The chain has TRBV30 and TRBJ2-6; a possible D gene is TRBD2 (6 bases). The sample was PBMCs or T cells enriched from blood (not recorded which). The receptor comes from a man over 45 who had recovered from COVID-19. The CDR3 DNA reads TGTGCTGAGTCCCGGGGGAGAGGGGCCAACGTCCTGACTTTC. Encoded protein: CAESRGRGANVLTF.